This is a list of T cell receptor beta chains from one sample in a study of response to subunit inactivated influenza vaccine. TCRdb redid the calling of the RT-PCR reads with MiXCR, one entry per CDR3 protein. The profile shows roughly 700,000 distinct CDR3 sequences, around 13% of them singletons. The source was PBMCs from blood, collected approximately 15 days before vaccination. The receptors were gathered from a man aged 45-60 years who received an inactivated influenza vaccine. Each CDR3 is given with its conserved first and last residue.

CDR3 protein: CASFEGSQNTEAFF
J gene: TRBJ1-1
V gene: TRBV5-1

CDR3 protein: CASTEGIFHNEQFF
J gene: TRBJ2-1
V gene: TRBV14

CDR3 protein: CSARQTNSYNEQFF
J gene: TRBJ2-1
V gene: TRBV20-1

CDR3 protein: CASSEVLAQRNTQYF
J gene: TRBJ2-3
V gene: TRBV2

CDR3 protein: CSARGFQETQYF
J gene: TRBJ2-5
V gene: TRBV20-1

CDR3 protein: CASSAWAGTAYNEQFF
J gene: TRBJ2-1
V gene: TRBV9

CDR3 protein: CATRQEQGANTGELFF
J gene: TRBJ2-2
V gene: TRBV15

CDR3 protein: CASSPSGARGYTF
J gene: TRBJ1-2
V gene: TRBV3-1

CDR3 protein: CASSKTRAGRAGETQYF
J gene: TRBJ2-5
V gene: TRBV7-2

CDR3 protein: CSARGLATLRAFF
J gene: TRBJ1-1
V gene: TRBV20-1

CDR3 protein: CASSLGTEIQETQYF
J gene: TRBJ2-5
V gene: TRBV28

CDR3 protein: CSAIGGGGRRTYEQYF
J gene: TRBJ2-7
V gene: TRBV20-1

CDR3 protein: CASSFYTYYEQYF
J gene: TRBJ2-7
V gene: TRBV7-2

CDR3 protein: CASSQFGYNEQFF
J gene: TRBJ2-1
V gene: TRBV4-1

CDR3 protein: CASSSSRLPNTF
J gene: TRBJ1-2
V gene: TRBV28

CDR3 protein: CASSSRTSSYEQYF
J gene: TRBJ2-7
V gene: TRBV12-3/TRBV12-4

CDR3 protein: CASSIRQGASEKLFF
J gene: TRBJ1-4
V gene: TRBV12-3/TRBV12-4

CDR3 protein: CASSSFSGVPEAFF
J gene: TRBJ1-1
V gene: TRBV5-6

CDR3 protein: CATSRVTGGFDEQFF
J gene: TRBJ2-1
V gene: TRBV15